Presented here are 26 T cell receptor beta chains from one specimen sequenced in a study of T cell clonality in common variable immunodeficiency. TCRdb's copy holds only in-frame clones and misses some; the assay was immunoSEQ multiplex PCR. The sample presents approximately 64,000 clones, none singletons. Sequences were obtained from peripheral blood mononuclear cells. These receptors came from a person aged 18 to 70 in good health.

The table lists this clone with many counts. The sequenced fragment ends 3 residues before the CDR3 boundary, so the rest is inferred from the germline J gene. The chain combines TRBV7-6 with TRBJ2-1, with D maybe TRBD2 (6 bases). The CDR3 is 13 amino acids. In germline, CDR1 is SGHVS, CDR2 FNYEAQ. V was cut by 6 bases and J by 8 bases, with 14 bases left in between. The part of the CDR3 DNA that was read is TGTGCCAGCAGTCCCGTTCCGGGGGATGAG. This gives the protein CASSPVPGDE. In full, the CDR3 reads CASSPVPGDEQFF. The full variable domain, in which reference TRBV7-6 and TRBJ2-1 provide the parts outside the CDR3, is GAGVSQSPRYKVTKRGQDVALRCDPISGHVSLYWYRQALGQGPEFLTYFNYEAQQDKSGLPNDRFSAERPEGSISTLTIQRTEQRDSAMYRCASSPVPGDEQFFGPGTRLTVL.

This clone was picked up many times. CDR3 DNA (partial): TGCGCCAGCAGCCTGGGACAGGGGGCCGAAAAA. This sequence encodes CASSLGQGAEK. The complete CDR3 sequence is CASSLGQGAEKLFF. This chain connects TRBV4-1 to TRBJ1-4; 12 bases fit TRBD1. The read is 3 residues too short to cover the CDR3 end, so that end is filled in from the germline J gene. Germline CDR1 MGHRA, CDR2 YSYEKL. V dropped 4 bases and J dropped 8; count of bases not matched to a gene: 2. CDR3 length: 14 amino acids.

The table lists this clone with many counts. From the germline J gene comes the end of the CDR3, since the read stops 3 residues before it. The chain combines TRBV20-1 with TRBJ2-1, with 8 bases fitting TRBD1. The CDR3 totals 15 residues. The ends lost 3 bases at V and 5 bases at J; junction bases unmatched: 9. Germline CDR1 DFQATT, CDR2 SNEGSKA (reference sequence). The CDR3 here is CSASGDRLSNNEQFF. The CDR3 DNA, read in part, is TGCAGTGCTAGCGGGGACAGGCTTTCAAACAATGAG.

This clone has at least ten counts. Coverage ceases 3 residues before the CDR3 finishes, and the germline J gene fills in the end. The J gene is TRBJ2-7, the V gene TRBV20-1, with TRBD1 matching 8 bases. This CDR3 is 15 amino acids long. Germline V gene lookup returns CDR1 DFQATT and CDR2 SNEGSKA (reference sequence). The trim removed 3 bases at V and 5 bases at J, leaving 12 bases unmatched. This CDR3 is CSARSGQGASDEQYF. The CDR3 DNA, read in part, is TGCAGTGCTAGGTCTGGACAGGGAGCGTCCGACGAG.

At least ten counts were recorded for this clone. From the germline J gene comes the end of the CDR3, since the read stops 3 residues before it. The chain joins TRBV20-1 to TRBJ2-2, with a weak D call TRBD2 (6 bases). The CDR3 sequence is 15 residues long. Germline V gene sequence: CDR1 DFQATT, CDR2 SNEGSKA (reference sequence). Trimming cost V 5 bases and J 2 bases, with 15 bases left between them. The CDR3 sequence is CSAPRGGANTGELFF. Incomplete CDR3 DNA: TGCAGTGCTCCCCGGGGCGGGGCCAACACCGGGGAG.

In its sample, this clone was seen many times. Sequencing ends 3 residues short of the CDR3 end; the germline J gene provides the rest. The rearrangement uses TRBV6-1 and TRBJ2-4, with TRBD1 identical over 8 bases. V gave up 2 bases and J gave up 6 bases; unmatched junction bases: 6. This CDR3 has 15 amino acids. Germline V CDR1 and CDR2: MNHNS, SASEGT. CDR3: CASSESEDRGNIQYF. The covered CDR3 bases are TGTGCCAGCAGTGAATCAGAAGACAGGGGAAACATT.

This clone was seen repeatedly, ten times or more. With the read ending 3 residues before the CDR3 end, the germline J gene is used to fill in that end. The chain recombines TRBV5-1 with TRBJ1-4; D not certain. Germline-derived CDR1 and CDR2 are SGHRS and YFSETQ. With 3 bases removed from V and 2 bases from J, the gap between germline ends came to 11 bases. This CDR3 is built from 15 residues. Here the CDR3 reads CASSYGRATNEKLFF. The CDR3 bases that were read are TGCGCCAGCAGCTACGGAAGGGCGACTAATGAAAAA.

This clone came up a few times. From the germline J gene comes the end of the CDR3, since the read stops 3 residues before it. The chain joins TRBV5-1 to TRBJ2-7; tentatively, D is TRBD2 (6 bases). The CDR3 runs 14 residues. Trimming shortened V by 3 bases and J by 0 bases, and 10 bases separated the two germline ends. Germline values: CDR1 SGHRS, CDR2 YFSETQ. The CDR3 region is CASSSAGSSYEQYF. The sequenced part of the CDR3 DNA is TGCGCCAGCAGCTCGGCGGGAAGCTCCTACGAG.

This clone was counted ten times or more. Read data end 3 residues before the CDR3 end; the end is taken from the germline J gene. The rearrangement links TRBV5-1 to TRBJ1-1, with 8 bases identical to TRBD1. Germline V CDR1 and CDR2: SGHRS, YFSETQ. This CDR3 has 15 residues. V shed 0 bases and J 3 bases; nucleotides not matched to a gene: 4. CDR3 bases read: TGCGCCAGCAGCTTGGGATACAGGGGGGACACTGAA. Protein product: CASSLGYRGDTE. The whole CDR3 reads CASSLGYRGDTEAFF. Complete variable domain (other parts from reference TRBV5-1 and TRBJ1-1): KAGVTQTPRYLIKTRGQQVTLSCSPISGHRSVSWYQQTPGQGLQFLFEYFSETQRNKGNFPGRFSGRQFSNSRSEMNVSTLELGDSALYLCASSLGYRGDTEAFFGQGTRLTVV.

This clone was picked up many times. The read ends 3 residues early relative to the CDR3; the germline J gene fills the gap. The V call is TRBV2, the J call TRBJ1-2; 8 bases line up with TRBD1. This CDR3 has 15 amino acids. From germline, CDR1 is SNHLY and CDR2 FYNNEI. Incomplete CDR3 DNA: TGTGCCAGCAGAAACGGAGGACAGGGCTTTGAGGGC. Translated: CASRNGGQGFEG. The whole CDR3 reads CASRNGGQGFEGYTF. The variable domain in full, with the rest retrieved from reference TRBV2 and TRBJ1-2, is EPEVTQTPSHQVTQMGQEVILRCVPISNHLYFYWYRQILGQKVEFLVSFYNNEISEKSEIFDDQFSVERPDGSNFTLKIRSTKLEDSAMYFCASRNGGQGFEGYTFGSGTRLTVV.

This clone was detected many times. Incomplete CDR3 DNA: TGTGCCAGCAGCTTAAGTCTAGCGGAAAGCTCCTACGAG. Translating gives CASSLSLAESSYE. The CDR3 as a whole reads CASSLSLAESSYEQYF. The chain is built from TRBV7-6 and TRBJ2-7; 7 nucleotides line up with TRBD2. From the germline J gene comes the end of the CDR3, since the read stops 3 residues before it. V was pared by 2 bases and J by 0 bases, with 7 bases of the junction left unmatched. The germline CDR1 and CDR2 sequences are SGHVS and FNYEAQ. The CDR3 loop spans 16 amino acids.

Remarks on this clone: Read data end 3 residues before the CDR3 end; the end is taken from the germline J gene. The J gene is TRBJ2-5, the V gene TRBV20-1; 9 bases agree with TRBD1. V was pared by 6 bases and J by 5 bases, with 10 bases of the junction left unmatched. The CDR3 has 14 residues. Per germline, CDR1 DFQATT and CDR2 SNEGSKA (reference sequence). CDR3 bases read: TGCAGTGCACCGGACAGGGGAGAGAGGGAGACC. This gives the protein CSAPDRGERET. The whole CDR3 is CSAPDRGERETQYF.

This clone was recorded at least ten times. The observed sequence ends 3 residues before the CDR3 terminus, with the missing tail filled in from the germline J gene. The chain has TRBV30 and TRBJ1-3; the D gene is possibly TRBD1 (5 bases). V gave up 8 bases and J gave up 3 bases, with 17 bases separating them. Germline CDR1 and CDR2: GTSNPN and SVGIG (reference sequence). The CDR3 totals 14 residues. CDR3 amino acids: CAAEGRSLGNTIYF. CDR3 bases read: TGTGCCGCCGAGGGGAGGTCCCTTGGAAACACC.

Ten or more counts support this clone. The CDR3 spells CASSGQTRRANQPQHF. CDR3 DNA, as far as it was read: TGTGCCAGCAGTGGACAGACACGCAGGGCCAATCAGCCC. The V call is TRBV6-1, the J call TRBJ1-5; tentatively, D is TRBD1 (5 bases). Read coverage stops 3 residues before the CDR3 terminus; the germline J gene supplies the remainder. CDR3 length: 16 residues. Per the germline V gene, CDR1 is MNHNS and CDR2 is SASEGT. V was trimmed by 4 bases and J by 3 bases, leaving 16 bases between them.

This clone showed up many times. Sequencing ends 3 residues short of the CDR3 end; the germline J gene provides the rest. The chain recombines TRBV5-4 with TRBJ2-7, with a possible D match to TRBD1 (6 bases). This CDR3 region has 13 residues. V was trimmed by 4 bases and J by 0 bases, leaving 8 bases between them. Germline V gives CDR1 SGHNT, CDR2 YYREEE (reference sequence). Here the CDR3 reads CASSEDSSYEQYF. CDR3 DNA, as far as it was read: TGTGCCAGCAGCGAGGACAGCTCCTACGAG.

This clone was seen many times. The read halts 3 residues ahead of the CDR3 end, with the missing end drawn from the germline J gene. The gene calls are TRBV7-8 and TRBJ2-7, with TRBD2 as a possible D gene (6 bases). The germline V gene has CDR1 SGHVS and CDR2 FQNEAQ. V was shortened by 5 bases and J by 1 base, with 15 bases between the two germline ends. This CDR3 has 15 residues. CDR3 DNA, as far as it was read: TGTGCCAGCAGCCCTATCCGCGGGATATCCTACGAG. This sequence encodes CASSPIRGISYE. The complete CDR3 protein is CASSPIRGISYEQYF.

This clone occurred many times. The read ends 3 residues shy of where the CDR3 ends; the end is completed using the germline J gene. The chain has TRBV2 and TRBJ1-5; TRBD1 matches at 10 bases. This CDR3 comprises 14 residues. The V segment lost 6 bases and the J segment 7 bases; nucleotides outside the gene matches: 6. CDR1 is SNHLY and CDR2 is FYNNEI in the germline V gene. The sequenced CDR3 bases are TGTGCCAGCAGCCGGGACAGGGGATCCCAGCCC. It is translated as CASSRDRGSQP. The complete CDR3 sequence is CASSRDRGSQPQHF. The variable domain in full, completed from reference TRBV2 and TRBJ1-5, reads EPEVTQTPSHQVTQMGQEVILRCVPISNHLYFYWYRQILGQKVEFLVSFYNNEISEKSEIFDDQFSVERPDGSNFTLKIRSTKLEDSAMYFCASSRDRGSQPQHFGDGTRLSIL.

This clone was detected many times. The CDR3 end lies 3 residues beyond the end of the read and is filled in from the germline J gene. The chain recombines TRBV19 with TRBJ1-2; D might be TRBD1 (5 bases). This CDR3 contains 13 residues. From germline, CDR1 is LNHDA and CDR2 SQIVND (reference sequence). The covered CDR3 bases are TGTGCCAGTAGTATACAGAGGGACTTAGGC. Amino acid sequence: CASSIQRDLG. The whole CDR3 sequence is CASSIQRDLGYTF. Combining the CDR3 with reference TRBV19 and TRBJ1-2 gives the whole variable domain DGGITQSPKYLFRKEGQNVTLSCEQNLNHDAMYWYRQDPGQGLRLIYYSQIVNDFQKGDIAEGYSVSREKKESFPLTVTSAQKNPTAFYLCASSIQRDLGYTFGSGTRLTVV.

Many counts were recorded for this clone. Sequencing ends 3 residues short of the CDR3 end; the germline J gene provides the rest. J is TRBJ1-5 and V is TRBV18; 8 bases agree with TRBD1. The CDR3 runs 12 residues. Germline CDR1 KGHSH, CDR2 LQKENI. Trimming took 5 bases from V and 9 from J; bases not matched to a gene: 3. CDR3 DNA (partial): TGTGCCAGCTCAGGACAGGGTGGGCCC. Amino acid sequence: CASSGQGGP. The full CDR3 reads CASSGQGGPQHF.

This clone was picked up many times. The read comes to an end 3 residues before the CDR3 does, leaving the germline J gene to fill in the end. The chain links TRBV6-2 or TRBV6-3 to TRBJ1-1; D not resolved. The CDR3 consists of 13 residues. The germline V gene encodes CDR1 MNHEY and CDR2 SVGEGT. Trimming shortened V by 2 bases and J by 4 bases, and 8 bases separated the two germline ends. The CDR3 loop reads CASSYRGTTEAFF. Incomplete CDR3 DNA: TGTGCCAGCAGTTACCGCGGCACCACTGAA.

This clone came up many times. The CDR3 end lies 3 residues beyond the end of the read and is filled in from the germline J gene. This chain connects TRBV5-1 to TRBJ2-3; the match to TRBD2 covers 9 bases. Trimming at V came to 0 bases and at J to 6 bases, leaving 5 bases not matched to a gene. This CDR3 region has 15 residues. Germline V gives CDR1 SGHRS, CDR2 YFSETQ. The CDR3 sequence is CASSLGGLALDTQYF. Incomplete CDR3 DNA: TGCGCCAGCAGCTTGGGGGGACTAGCCTTGGATACG.

At least ten counts were recorded for this clone. This chain's CDR3 is CASSPKGAYNEQFF. Partial CDR3 DNA: TGTGCCAGCAGCCCTAAAGGGGCGTACAATGAG. V usage is TRBV7-9 and J usage is TRBJ2-1, with a tentative D call TRBD1 (5 bases). The read is 3 residues too short to cover the CDR3 end, so that end is filled in from the germline J gene. Germline CDR1 SEHNR, CDR2 FQNEAQ (reference sequence). Trimming took 5 bases from V and 4 from J, leaving 12 bases between them. The CDR3 runs 14 residues.

In its sample, this clone was seen many times. With the read ending 3 residues before the CDR3 end, the germline J gene is used to fill in that end. The rearrangement joins TRBV6-1 to TRBJ2-7, with D unclear. The germline V and J ends were trimmed by 2 bases and 2 bases, with 7 bases remaining between them. Per the germline V gene, CDR1 is MNHNS and CDR2 is SASEGT. This CDR3 is built from 13 residues. CDR3 DNA (partial): TGTGCCAGCAGTGAAAGGGCAACCTACGAG. The encoded protein is CASSERATYE. The whole CDR3 protein reads CASSERATYEQYF.

This clone was found many times. From the germline J gene comes the end of the CDR3, since the read stops 3 residues before it. The chain couples TRBV2 to TRBJ2-5; TRBD2 aligns across 11 bases. The CDR3 covers 17 residues. Germline CDR1 SNHLY, CDR2 FYNNEI. The junction had 13 bases not matched to a gene; V was cut back by 6 bases and J by 4 bases. This CDR3 reads CASRDSTSGRARETQYF. Incomplete CDR3 DNA: TGTGCCAGCAGGGACTCCACTAGCGGGAGAGCTAGAGAGACC.

There are many counts of this clone. The read stops 3 residues short of the end of the CDR3; the missing end is completed from the germline J gene. The genes are TRBV20-1 and TRBJ2-3; D may be TRBD2 (6 bases). Germline CDR1 reads DFQATT; CDR2 reads SNEGSKA (reference sequence). The length of the CDR3 is 13 residues. The CDR3 loop reads CSAEAGSTDTQYF. The CDR3 DNA, read in part, is TGCAGCGCTGAGGCGGGGTCCACAGATACG.

This clone was found many times. The read comes to an end 3 residues before the CDR3 does, leaving the germline J gene to fill in the end. The gene calls are TRBV20-1 and TRBJ2-7; 10 bases are a match to TRBD1. This CDR3 contains 15 residues. The trim removed 7 bases at V and 1 base at J, leaving 10 bases unmatched. CDR1 is DFQATT, CDR2 SNEGSKA, per germline (reference sequence). CDR3 bases read: TGCAGTGGGGAAGTGGTGGGACAGGGGTCCTACGAG. Amino acid sequence: CSGEVVGQGSYE. The CDR3 in its entirety is CSGEVVGQGSYEQYF.